This T cell receptor (beta chain) stems from a study of blood T cell repertoires in COVID-19. Looking at the study overall: Acute-phase and convalescent COVID-19 samples originated in the United States, Italy and Spain. T cells, B-cell-depleted T cells, or PBMCs provided the cDNA or gDNA that served as material.

This CDR3 is 15 amino acids long. Germline V lookup: CDR1 MRHNA, CDR2 SNTAGT. V shed 7 bases, J shed 4 bases, and the junction held 6 bases outside the gene matches. In the original processing: Cell counts per sample came from amplifying reference gene primers. Here immunoSEQ multiplex PCR was the method, and the copy in TCRdb shows in-frame clones only, minus some. V and J calls and clone size come straight from that table; D and trimming were deduced from the DNA. The table lists over 600,000 clones, 70% to 90% of them singletons. The source is a woman aged 18-29 years with acute or convalescent COVID-19. Sequenced: peripheral blood. The chain links TRBV6-4 to TRBJ2-3, with 12 bases aligning to TRBD2. The CDR3 DNA is TGTGCCAGCACCATGACTAGCGGGGGCTCAGATACGCAGTATTTT. It specifies CASTMTSGGSDTQYF.